The next 28 T cell receptor beta chains were all read from a single sample in a study of beta chain features in type 1 diabetes. TCRB transcripts that were expressed got sequenced, as all of the isolated RNA had been reverse transcribed. The table came from immunoSEQ multiplex PCR; TCRdb's copy has only in-frame clones and leaves some out. The sample has about 330,000 clones, around 10% seen once. The sequenced sample consisted of naive CD4+ T cells from blood. These receptors came from a woman in her twenties or thirties in good health.

This clone turned up a few times. CDR3 DNA sequence: TGCGCCAGCAGCCAAGAATTTGAGGGAAACACTGAAGCTTTCTTT. Protein sequence: CASSQEFEGNTEAFF. The V call is TRBV4-3, the J call TRBJ1-1; D not resolved. Trimming left V 0 bases short and J 2 bases short, with 10 bases between. Germline CDR1 and CDR2: LGHNA and YSLEER. The length of the CDR3 is 15 residues.

J is TRBJ2-5 and V is TRBV7-2; TRBD2 matches 11 bases. The CDR3 sequence is 16 residues long. Unmatched junction bases numbered 6, after V lost 5 bases and J lost 1 base. CDR1 and CDR2 from the germline V gene are SGHTA and FQGNSA. CDR3 residues: CASSPGLAGGQETQYF. For the CDR3, the DNA is TGTGCCAGCAGCCCCGGACTAGCGGGTGGCCAAGAGACCCAGTACTTC.

The chain has TRBV15 and TRBJ2-3; the D is unclear. CDR1 LNHNV and CDR2 YYDKDF come from the germline V gene (reference sequence). V lost 9 bases and J 2 bases, leaving 15 bases between the germline ends. The CDR3 consists of 14 residues. Here the CDR3 reads CATRPGPDTDTQYF. CDR3 DNA sequence: TGTGCCACGCGACCGGGTCCGGACACAGATACGCAGTATTTT.

This clone has only a few counts. This sequence joins TRBV4-1 and TRBJ1-1; 7 bases line up with TRBD1. In germline, CDR1 is MGHRA, CDR2 YSYEKL. This CDR3 is built from 16 residues. With V trimmed by 1 base and J by 0 bases, 5 bases remained unmatched. The CDR3 DNA follows: TGCGCCAGCAGCCAAGGACAGGGACCCTTGAACACTGAAGCTTTCTTT. Protein sequence: CASSQGQGPLNTEAFF.

This sequence joins TRBV10-3 and TRBJ2-3; D perhaps matches TRBD2 (6 bases). The CDR3 loop spans 15 amino acids. Germline V gene sequence: CDR1 ENHRY, CDR2 SYGVKD. Trimming removed 2 bases at V and 6 bases at J, with 15 bases between. CDR3: CAISETTSPSDTQYF. The CDR3 DNA follows: TGTGCCATCAGTGAGACTACTAGCCCCTCCGATACGCAGTATTTT.

V is TRBV18 and J is TRBJ2-7, with TRBD1 matching over 8 bases. The CDR3 has 15 residues. Losses at the gene ends were 4 bases for V and 6 bases for J; bases not matched to a gene: 11. Germline values: CDR1 KGHSH, CDR2 LQKENI. The CDR3 DNA reads TGTGCCAGCTCACTCGTTGACAGGGGTCTCCGCGAGCAGTACTTC. Protein sequence: CASSLVDRGLREQYF. Filled out from reference TRBV18 and TRBJ2-7, the complete variable domain reads NAGVMQNPRHLVRRRGQEARLRCSPMKGHSHVYWYRQLPEEGLKFMVYLQKENIIDESGMPKERFSAEFPKEGPSILRIQQVVRGDSAAYFCASSLVDRGLREQYFGPGTRLTVT.

This clone was seen more than once but under ten times. J is TRBJ2-1 and V is TRBV30; TRBD2 aligns across 8 bases. With V trimmed by 3 bases and J by 3 bases, 1 base remained unmatched. The germline V gene has CDR1 GTSNPN and CDR2 SVGIG (reference sequence). This CDR3 comprises 13 residues. CDR3 sequence (DNA): TGTGCCTGGAGACTAGCGGTCTACAATGAGCAGTTCTTC. It translates to CAWRLAVYNEQFF.

This clone was detected only a few times. This chain joins TRBV29-1 and TRBJ2-5, with 7 bases lining up with TRBD1. The CDR3 consists of 13 residues. Per germline, CDR1 SQVTM and CDR2 ANQGSEA. The ends lost 2 bases at V and 1 base at J; junction bases unmatched: 1. Written as DNA, the CDR3 is TGCAGCGTTGAACGGGACAGCCAAGAGACCCAGTACTTC. Its protein is CSVERDSQETQYF.

This clone has a handful of counts. The chain has TRBV11-1 and TRBJ2-3; 8 bases match TRBD1. Per germline, CDR1 SGHAT and CDR2 FQDESV (reference sequence). The CDR3 totals 14 residues. The ends lost 5 bases at V and 3 bases at J; junction bases unmatched: 4. The CDR3 DNA reads as TGTGCCAGCAGCAGACAGGGGATGACAGATACGCAGTATTTT. This translates into CASSRQGMTDTQYF.

The chain links TRBV5-5 to TRBJ1-5, with no clear D. The V and J ends lost 0 bases and 4 bases respectively, with 8 bases between them. The CDR3 totals 14 residues. Germline CDR1 is SGHKS and CDR2 is YYEKEE (reference sequence). The CDR3 spells CASSLATPNQPQHF. The CDR3 coding sequence is TGTGCCAGCAGCTTGGCGACACCTAATCAGCCCCAGCATTTT.

This clone was counted between two and nine times. The chain employs TRBV7-9 and TRBJ2-7; 8 bases line up with TRBD1. With 4 bases clipped from V and 0 bases from J, the junction kept 11 bases outside the gene matches. This CDR3 contains 17 residues. Germline assignment: CDR1 SEHNR and CDR2 FQNEAQ (reference sequence). The CDR3, as DNA: TGTGCCAGCAGCTCAAGGTCAGGGGGCCCGAGCTCCTACGAGCAGTACTTC. This gives the protein CASSSRSGGPSSYEQYF. The full variable domain, with the rest looked up from reference TRBV7-9 and TRBJ2-7, is DTGVSQNPRHKITKRGQNVTFRCDPISEHNRLYWYRQTLGQGPEFLTYFQNEAQLEKSRLLSDRFSAERPKGSFSTLEIQRTEQGDSAMYLCASSSRSGGPSSYEQYFGPGTRLTVT.

The J gene is TRBJ2-3, the V gene TRBV7-2; TRBD2 matches 7 bases. After removal of 5 bases from V and 2 bases from J, the junction contained 4 bases not matched to a gene. Germline-derived CDR1 and CDR2 are SGHTA and FQGNSA. CDR3 length: 14 residues. This chain's CDR3 is CASSPRLATDTQYF. Written as DNA, the CDR3 is TGTGCCAGCAGCCCTCGACTAGCCACAGATACGCAGTATTTT.

There are a few counts of this clone. For the CDR3, the DNA is TGTGCCAGCTCTAATCCAAGCTCCTACAATGAGCAGTTCTTC. Its protein is CASSNPSSYNEQFF. V gene TRBV4-2 combines with J gene TRBJ2-1; D remains ambiguous. Germline lookup yields CDR1 LGHNA and CDR2 YNFKEQ. This CDR3 has 14 residues. Trimming pared 8 bases from V and 0 bases from J, leaving 11 bases between.

The rearrangement uses TRBV5-1 and TRBJ2-1; 12 nucleotides match TRBD2. CDR3 length: 15 residues. J was trimmed by 7 bases and V by 4 bases; bases with no gene match: 6. CDR1 is SGHRS and CDR2 is YFSETQ in the germline V gene. Here the CDR3 DNA reads TGCGCCAGCAGCGAAAGACTAGCGGGAGTAAATGAGCAGTTCTTC. It is translated as CASSERLAGVNEQFF.

The CDR3 DNA reads as TGTGCCAGCAGCAGGGGACAGAGAAACATTCAGTACTTC. It is translated as CASSRGQRNIQYF. The rearrangement joins TRBV7-8 to TRBJ2-4; 7 bases line up with TRBD1. CDR3 length: 13 residues. With V trimmed by 5 bases and J by 6 bases, 4 bases remained unmatched. Germline V gene lookup returns CDR1 SGHVS and CDR2 FQNEAQ.

On this clone: The DNA is left out, because the CDR3 cannot be placed on it with certainty; the CDR3 is given as TCRdb lists it. The chain uses TRBV12-1 and TRBJ2-1; the D call of TRBD1 is as the table states it, not checked on the DNA. TRBV12-1 is shown as a pseudogene. A total of 16 residues make up the CDR3, ends included. CDR3 sequence: CASSFGDGTGYNEQFF.

This clone was counted a few times. This chain joins TRBV18 and TRBJ1-3; no clear D gene. The CDR3 is 16 residues long. Deletions cut 3 bases from V and 0 bases from J, with 12 bases between. Germline loops: CDR1 KGHSH, CDR2 LQKENI. The CDR3: CASSPLPKSSGNTIYF. DNA for the CDR3: TGTGCCAGCTCACCCTTACCCAAGAGCTCTGGAAACACCATATATTTT.

The chain couples TRBV18 to TRBJ1-5; D may be TRBD1 (5 bases). Deletions cut 3 bases from V and 4 bases from J, with 13 bases between. CDR1 and CDR2 (germline): KGHSH, LQKENI. The CDR3 runs 15 residues. The CDR3, as DNA: TGTGCCAGCTCACCCCCGGGGGTCGGTAATCAGCCCCAGCATTTT. This translates into CASSPPGVGNQPQHF.

This clone turned up a few times. V gene TRBV9 combines with J gene TRBJ2-5, with D perhaps TRBD1 (5 bases). Judging by the DNA end, TRBJ2-7 fits better; the J call may be wrong. This CDR3 is 14 amino acids long. Germline-derived CDR1 and CDR2 are SGDLS and YYNGEE. Here the CDR3 DNA reads TGTGCCAGCAGCGTAGACCTGGGGCGTTACGAGCAGTACTTC. Translation gives CASSVDLGRYEQYF.

The chain combines TRBV6-5 with TRBJ2-1, with 7 bases matching TRBD2. Germline CDR1 and CDR2: MNHEY and SVGAGI. J was trimmed by 7 bases and V by 4 bases; bases with no gene match: 13. The CDR3 is 16 amino acids. The DNA of the CDR3 is TGTGCCAGCAGTTCTCCCCGGGAACTAGCGAGGAATGAGCAGTTCTTC. Translated, it gives CASSSPRELARNEQFF.

The V call is TRBV7-9, the J call TRBJ2-5; 10 nucleotides match TRBD2. V gave up 4 bases and J gave up 0 bases; unmatched junction bases: 11. Germline V gene sequence: CDR1 SEHNR, CDR2 FQNEAQ (reference sequence). This CDR3 comprises 18 residues. The CDR3 spells CASSSLWTSGLYQETQYF. The CDR3 DNA reads as TGTGCCAGCAGCTCTCTGTGGACTAGCGGCCTGTACCAAGAGACCCAGTACTTC.

This rearrangement joins TRBV30 to TRBJ2-5; no clear D gene. The germline CDR1 and CDR2 sequences are GTSNPN and SVGIG (reference sequence). The CDR3 has 13 residues. V dropped 3 bases and J dropped 2 bases, with 10 bases sitting between them. This CDR3 is CAWSIQDQETQYF. The DNA for the CDR3 is TGTGCCTGGAGCATCCAGGATCAAGAGACCCAGTACTTC.

There are a few counts of this clone. The V gene is TRBV29-1, the J gene TRBJ1-1; 7 bases agree with TRBD1. V dropped 4 bases and J dropped 4; count of bases not matched to a gene: 3. The CDR3 has 12 residues. Germline-derived CDR1 and CDR2 are SQVTM and ANQGSEA. In DNA, the CDR3 is TGCAGCGTTGGCCCAGGGGGCACTGAAGCTTTCTTT. Encoded protein: CSVGPGGTEAFF. Full variable domain (outside the CDR3, taken from reference TRBV29-1 and TRBJ1-1): SAVISQKPSRDICQRGTSLTIQCQVDSQVTMMFWYRQQPGQSLTLIATANQGSEATYESGFVIDKFPISRPNLTFSTLTVSNMSPEDSSIYLCSVGPGGTEAFFGQGTRLTVV.

V and J are TRBV7-9 and TRBJ2-5; 7 bases are a match to TRBD2. J was trimmed by 7 bases and V by 2 bases; bases with no gene match: 7. There are 14 residues in the CDR3. Germline V gene data show CDR1 as SEHNR and CDR2 as FQNEAQ (reference sequence). The CDR3 region has the DNA TGTGCCAGCAGCTTATTAACTAGCGATATGACCCAGTACTTC. Amino acids: CASSLLTSDMTQYF.

The chain carries TRBV18 and TRBJ1-5; 8 bases line up with TRBD1. Germline CDR1 is KGHSH and CDR2 is LQKENI. Trimming removed 2 bases from V and 7 bases from J; junction bases left unmatched: 7. This CDR3 has 15 residues. CDR3 nucleotides: TGTGCCAGCTCACCATCAGGGACAGGCGTGCAGCCCCAGCATTTT. Residues: CASSPSGTGVQPQHF.

The V and J genes are TRBV7-2 and TRBJ2-2; 12 bases fit TRBD2. Trimming removed 0 bases from V and 4 bases from J; junction bases left unmatched: 6. The germline V gene encodes CDR1 SGHTA and CDR2 FQGNSA. CDR3 length equals 18 residues. The CDR3 DNA is TGTGCCAGCAGCTTAGCGGGGCTAGCGGGAGGGATCACCGGGGAGCTGTTTTTT. Protein sequence: CASSLAGLAGGITGELFF.

The rearrangement links TRBV7-2 to TRBJ2-7; TRBD1 matches 9 bases. The ends lost 5 bases at V and 5 bases at J; junction bases unmatched: 16. CDR3 length: 17 amino acids. CDR1 and CDR2 (germline): SGHTA, FQGNSA. The CDR3 loop is CASSLRGVGTGFNEQYF. The CDR3 DNA reads TGTGCCAGCAGCCTTAGAGGTGTCGGGACAGGGTTTAACGAGCAGTACTTC.

The chain links TRBV10-3 to TRBJ2-1; TRBD1 might be the D (5 bases). Germline V lookup: CDR1 ENHRY, CDR2 SYGVKD. This CDR3 is built from 14 residues. V lost 6 bases and J 7 bases, leaving 16 bases between the germline ends. The DNA of the CDR3 is TGTGCCATCAGGGACATACCCTTAGAAAATGAGCAGTTCTTC. This translates into CAIRDIPLENEQFF.